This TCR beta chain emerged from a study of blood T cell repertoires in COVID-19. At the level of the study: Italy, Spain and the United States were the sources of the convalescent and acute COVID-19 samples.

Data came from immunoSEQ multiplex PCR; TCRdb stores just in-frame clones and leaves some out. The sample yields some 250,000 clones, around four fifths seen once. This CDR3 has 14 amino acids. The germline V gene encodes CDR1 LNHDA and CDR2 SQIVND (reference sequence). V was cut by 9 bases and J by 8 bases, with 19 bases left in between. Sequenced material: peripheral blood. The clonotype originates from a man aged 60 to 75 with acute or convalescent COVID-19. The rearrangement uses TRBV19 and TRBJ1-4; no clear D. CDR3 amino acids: CASRGGRGREKLFF. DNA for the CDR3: TGTGCCAGCCGAGGAGGGAGAGGAAGAGAAAAACTGTTTTTT.